These 15 T cell receptor beta chains share one sample of origin, sequenced in a study of CD8 T cells in ankylosing spondylitis. TCRdb fed the 5' RACE reads into MiXCR, producing one record per CDR3 protein. The sample includes 350,000 or so distinct CDR3 sequences, 8% of them seen just once. Points from the study as a whole: In ankylosing spondylitis blood, a motif of about 8 highly homologous TCR beta variants appeared characteristic.

These receptors are not linked to any known antigen. Sequencing input: blood, either unsorted or a sorted T cell fraction (not recorded which). All receptors derive from a male donor with ankylosing spondylitis.

The rearrangement joins TRBV5-1 to TRBJ2-3, with D unresolved. The CDR3 consists of 13 residues. The V end was cut by 4 bases, the J end by 0 bases, with 6 bases between. Germline V gene lookup returns CDR1 SGHRS and CDR2 YFSETQ. The CDR3 bases are TGCGCCAGCAGCGGGCAGAGCACAGATACGCAGTATTTT. This translates into CASSGQSTDTQYF.

This clonotype showed up just a few times. The chain employs TRBV7-9 and TRBJ2-7; D call uncertain. The CDR3 contains 15 residues. The V end lost 3 bases, the J end lost 3 bases, and 15 bases lay between the germline ends. The V gene's germline CDR1 is SEHNR and CDR2 FQNEAQ (reference sequence). This CDR3 reads CASSLGQVKRYEQYF. The CDR3 nucleotides read TGTGCCAGCAGCTTGGGTCAGGTTAAGCGCTACGAGCAGTACTTC. The whole variable domain, filled in from reference TRBV7-9 and TRBJ2-7, reads DTGVSQNPRHKITKRGQNVTFRCDPISEHNRLYWYRQTLGQGPEFLTYFQNEAQLEKSRLLSDRFSAERPKGSFSTLEIQRTEQGDSAMYLCASSLGQVKRYEQYFGPGTRLTVT.

Many counts were recorded for this clonotype. V usage is TRBV20-1 and J usage is TRBJ2-2, with 7 bases lining up with TRBD2. This CDR3 comprises 12 residues. In germline, CDR1 is DFQATT, CDR2 SNEGSKA (reference sequence). The J segment lost 6 bases and the V segment lost 5 bases, leaving 3 bases of the junction unmatched. CDR3 DNA: TGCAGTGCTTGCGGGAGTGCCGGGGAGCTGTTTTTT. Translation: CSACGSAGELFF.

This chain connects TRBV7-2 to TRBJ2-2; 7 bases fit TRBD1. With 8 bases clipped from V and 5 bases from J, the junction kept 11 bases outside the gene matches. The V gene's germline CDR1 is SGHTA and CDR2 FQGNSA. This CDR3 is built from 15 residues. The CDR3 DNA sequence: TGTGCCAGCCCCCCTCCGGGACAGAATACCGGGGAGCTGTTTTTT. Amino acids: CASPPPGQNTGELFF. The variable domain in full, with the rest retrieved from reference TRBV7-2 and TRBJ2-2, is GAGVSQSPSNKVTEKGKDVELRCDPISGHTALYWYRQSLGQGLEFLIYFQGNSAPDKSGLPSDRFSAERTGGSVSTLTIQRTQQEDSAVYLCASPPPGQNTGELFFGEGSRLTVL.

The chain links TRBV28 to TRBJ2-4, with a possible D match to TRBD2 (6 bases). Looked up from germline, CDR1 is MDHEN and CDR2 is SYDVKM. The CDR3 is made up of 20 amino acids. V lost 3 bases to trimming and J lost 1 base, with 25 bases between them. The CDR3 nucleotides are TGTGCCAGCAGTTTTTCGTTGTCGCGGGATGGCCCTCTGGCCAAAAACATTCAGTACTTC. It is translated as CASSFSLSRDGPLAKNIQYF.

This clonotype was counted only a few times. The V gene is TRBV5-1, the J gene TRBJ2-7, with D perhaps TRBD2 (6 bases). Per germline, CDR1 SGHRS and CDR2 YFSETQ. V gave up 0 bases and J gave up 0 bases, with 10 bases separating them. The CDR3 length is 15 residues. DNA of the CDR3: TGCGCCAGCAGCTTGGTCAACGGGAGCTCCTACGAGCAGTACTTC. It yields the protein CASSLVNGSSYEQYF.

The chain combines TRBV29-1 with TRBJ2-1; D might be TRBD2 (6 bases). The CDR3 has 13 residues. Germline V lookup: CDR1 SQVTM, CDR2 ANQGSEA. The V end lost 6 bases, the J end lost 8 bases, and 17 bases lay between the germline ends. CDR3 in DNA: TGCAGCGTCGGAGGGACTTTTGGGTATGAGCAGTTCTTC. Residues: CSVGGTFGYEQFF.

The table lists this clonotype with a few counts. The rearrangement uses TRBV12-3 or TRBV12-4 and TRBJ1-1; unclear D gene. This CDR3 has 12 residues. The V gene lost 3 bases and the J gene lost 6 bases, with 8 bases spanning the gap. The CDR3, as DNA: TGTGCCAGCAGTTTTCGTATCGCTGAAGCTTTCTTT. Protein sequence: CASSFRIAEAFF.

The chain joins TRBV5-1 to TRBJ2-7; D may be TRBD2 (6 bases). Germline lookup yields CDR1 SGHRS and CDR2 YFSETQ. The CDR3 totals 16 residues. Trimming shortened V by 4 bases and J by 5 bases, and 22 bases separated the two germline ends. CDR3 nucleotides: TGCGCCAGCAGCCCCTGGGAGGATTTCCCCCCGGACGAGCAGTACTTC. Residues: CASSPWEDFPPDEQYF.

V gene TRBV19 combines with J gene TRBJ2-5, with 10 bases aligning to TRBD2. Germline-derived CDR1 and CDR2 are LNHDA and SQIVND (reference sequence). Trimming removed 7 bases from V and 7 bases from J; junction bases left unmatched: 12. This CDR3 comprises 15 residues. Written as DNA, the CDR3 is TGTGCCAGTACCTACCAAGCGGGAGGGGGTGGGACCCAGTACTTC. The encoded protein is CASTYQAGGGGTQYF.

The chain combines TRBV29-1 with TRBJ1-2, with unresolved D. CDR1 is SQVTM and CDR2 is ANQGSEA in the germline V gene. Trimming left V 7 bases short and J 6 bases short, with 18 bases between. The CDR3 contains 13 residues. The CDR3 DNA sequence: TGCAGCGGGGCGACAAGTGTGTGGGATGGCTACACCTTC. This translates into CSGATSVWDGYTF. Full variable domain (missing parts from reference TRBV29-1 and TRBJ1-2): SAVISQKPSRDICQRGTSLTIQCQVDSQVTMMFWYRQQPGQSLTLIATANQGSEATYESGFVIDKFPISRPNLTFSTLTVSNMSPEDSSIYLCSGATSVWDGYTFGSGTRLTVV.

The chain uses TRBV7-2 and TRBJ2-1, with 7 bases lining up with TRBD2. This CDR3 spans 15 amino acids. The junction had 7 bases not matched to a gene; V was cut back by 1 base and J by 7 bases. Germline V gene sequence: CDR1 SGHTA, CDR2 FQGNSA. The CDR3 is CASSLVASGKNEQFF. The CDR3 DNA reads TGTGCCAGCAGCTTAGTGGCTAGCGGAAAGAATGAGCAGTTCTTC.

This clonotype was counted a few times. The chain has TRBV7-6 and TRBJ1-1; 7 nucleotides align to TRBD1. V was pared by 5 bases and J by 5 bases, with 5 bases of the junction left unmatched. The CDR3 is 13 amino acids. Germline V gene lookup returns CDR1 SGHVS and CDR2 FNYEAQ. The CDR3 loop reads CASSMTGKTEAFF. DNA for the CDR3: TGTGCCAGCAGCATGACAGGGAAAACTGAAGCTTTCTTT. Full variable domain (missing parts from reference TRBV7-6 and TRBJ1-1): GAGVSQSPRYKVTKRGQDVALRCDPISGHVSLYWYRQALGQGPEFLTYFNYEAQQDKSGLPNDRFSAERPEGSISTLTIQRTEQRDSAMYRCASSMTGKTEAFFGQGTRLTVV.

This clonotype was counted many times. This chain uses TRBV7-9 with TRBJ2-5; D might be TRBD1 or TRBD2, each matching 5 bases. Germline CDR1 SEHNR, CDR2 FQNEAQ (reference sequence). Trimming removed 5 bases from V and 5 bases from J, with 12 bases in between. This CDR3 has 13 residues. The CDR3 here is CASSRGVSETQYF. The CDR3 DNA follows: TGTGCCAGCAGCAGAGGGGTTTCGGAGACCCAGTACTTC.

This clonotype came up many times. The chain's CDR3 is CANVKMRGPGTYAYEQYF. The CDR3, as DNA: TGTGCCAACGTCAAAATGAGGGGACCCGGGACCTACGCCTACGAGCAGTACTTC. The chain joins TRBV5-3 to TRBJ2-7; D may match TRBD1 or TRBD2 (5 bases each). TRBV5-3 carries the ORF label, with uncertain function. The V gene lost 9 bases and the J gene lost 2 bases, with 30 bases spanning the gap. CDR3 length equals 18 residues.